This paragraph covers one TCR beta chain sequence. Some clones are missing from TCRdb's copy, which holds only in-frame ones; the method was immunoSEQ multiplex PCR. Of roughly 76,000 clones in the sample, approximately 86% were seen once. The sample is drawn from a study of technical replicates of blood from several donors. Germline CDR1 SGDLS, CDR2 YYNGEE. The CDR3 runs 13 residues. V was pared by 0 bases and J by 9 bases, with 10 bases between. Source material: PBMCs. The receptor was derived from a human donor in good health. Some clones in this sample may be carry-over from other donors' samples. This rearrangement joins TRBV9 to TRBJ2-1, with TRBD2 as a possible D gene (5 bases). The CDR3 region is CASSVVGVSEQFF. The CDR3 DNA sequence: TGTGCCAGCAGCGTAGTCGGGGTGAGTGAGCAGTTCTTC.